Listed below are T cell receptor beta chains from one sample, sequenced in a study of vaccination effects on CD4 cells after COVID-19. Their antigen targets remain unknown. The assay was immunoSEQ multiplex PCR, and TCRdb's table has in-frame clones only and misses some. The sample holds 71,000 or so clones; 65% to 85% are singletons and the top ten take approximately 4%. The material was CD4+ T cells from PBMCs cultured with HCoV-OC43 spike peptides, obtained before COVID-19 vaccination. These TCRs come from a human donor who received a COVID-19 vaccine. Each CDR3 is given with its conserved first and last residue. A D gene is named only where the DNA matches it firmly. Expanded clones get a size class; other rows say once, few or many, or leave the size out.

v_gene: TRBV7-9
abundance: -
d_gene: -
j_gene: TRBJ2-5
CDR3nt: TGTGCCAGCAGCCGTCAGGGGTCCCCGGTCCAAGAGACCCAGTACTTC
CDR3aa: CASSRQGSPVQETQYF

v_gene: TRBV5-5
abundance: -
d_gene: -
j_gene: TRBJ1-2
CDR3nt: TGTGCCAGCAGGATGGACGCTAACTATGGCTACACCTTC
CDR3aa: CASRMDANYGYTF

v_gene: TRBV30
abundance: -
d_gene: -
j_gene: TRBJ2-3
CDR3nt: TGTGCCTGGAGTACCCAGGGTATTGGGACAGATACGCAGTATTTT
CDR3aa: CAWSTQGIGTDTQYF

v_gene: TRBV5-1
abundance: few
d_gene: -
j_gene: TRBJ2-1
CDR3nt: TGCGCCATAAGTTCCGGGACAAATAACAATGAGCAGTTCTTC
CDR3aa: CAISSGTNNNEQFF

v_gene: TRBV13
abundance: -
d_gene: TRBD2
j_gene: TRBJ2-1
CDR3nt: TGTGCCAGCAGCTTATTAGCGGGGGCGAGCTCCTACAATGAGCAGTTCTTC
CDR3aa: CASSLLAGASSYNEQFF

v_gene: TRBV19
abundance: -
d_gene: TRBD1
j_gene: TRBJ2-6
CDR3nt: TGTGCCAGTAGCCGATACAGGGGCTCTGGGGCCAACGTCCTGACTTTC
CDR3aa: CASSRYRGSGANVLTF

v_gene: TRBV3-1/TRBV3-2
abundance: -
d_gene: TRBD1
j_gene: TRBJ1-1
CDR3nt: TGTGCCAGCAGCCAGGGTGCGGACAGGGGCAAAGCTTTCTTT
CDR3aa: CASSQGADRGKAFF

v_gene: TRBV28
abundance: -
d_gene: -
j_gene: TRBJ1-1
CDR3nt: TGTGCCAGCGGGGGTGGTGGAGACCCGGAAGCTTTCTTT
CDR3aa: CASGGGGDPEAFF

v_gene: TRBV2
abundance: -
d_gene: -
j_gene: TRBJ1-2
CDR3nt: TGTGCCAGCACTTGGAGGGGTAGTGAGTCTGGCTACACCTTC
CDR3aa: CASTWRGSESGYTF

v_gene: TRBV25-1
abundance: -
d_gene: TRBD1
j_gene: TRBJ2-3
CDR3nt: TGTGCCAGCAGAGCACAGGGGCGGACAGATACGCAGTATTTT
CDR3aa: CASRAQGRTDTQYF

v_gene: TRBV6-5
abundance: -
d_gene: -
j_gene: TRBJ2-1
CDR3nt: TGTGCCAGCAACCTAGGGGGGTCCTACAATGAGCAGTTCTTC
CDR3aa: CASNLGGSYNEQFF

v_gene: TRBV5-1
abundance: -
d_gene: TRBD1
j_gene: TRBJ1-1
CDR3nt: TGCGCCAGCAGCGGGGACAGAATGAACACTGAAGCTTTCTTT
CDR3aa: CASSGDRMNTEAFF

v_gene: TRBV5-8
abundance: -
d_gene: -
j_gene: TRBJ1-2
CDR3nt: TGTGCCAGCGCTCGGAACAGGAGAATCTATGGCTACACCTTC
CDR3aa: CASARNRRIYGYTF

v_gene: TRBV5-1
abundance: -
d_gene: TRBD2
j_gene: TRBJ2-2
CDR3nt: TGCGCCAGCAGCTTGGAAGGGACTAGCGGGGTACGCACCGGGGAGCTGTTTTTT
CDR3aa: CASSLEGTSGVRTGELFF

v_gene: TRBV14
abundance: -
d_gene: TRBD1
j_gene: TRBJ1-2
CDR3nt: TGTGCCAGCAGCCAAGCCGGGACAGGGGGGGTCTATGGCTACACCTTC
CDR3aa: CASSQAGTGGVYGYTF

v_gene: TRBV5-1
abundance: few
d_gene: -
j_gene: TRBJ2-2
CDR3nt: TGCGCCAGCAGCTTGGGAGTATCCGCGAACACCGGGGAGCTGTTTTTT
CDR3aa: CASSLGVSANTGELFF

v_gene: TRBV5-6
abundance: -
d_gene: TRBD1
j_gene: TRBJ1-5
CDR3nt: TGTGCCAGCAGCTTGTATGACAGGGAAAGTCAGCCCCAGCATTTT
CDR3aa: CASSLYDRESQPQHF

v_gene: TRBV12-3/TRBV12-4
abundance: once
d_gene: TRBD1
j_gene: TRBJ1-2
CDR3nt: TGTGCCAGCAGCACTGACAGGGGTAGTGGCTACACCTTC
CDR3aa: CASSTDRGSGYTF

v_gene: TRBV4-1
abundance: once
d_gene: -
j_gene: TRBJ2-1
CDR3nt: TGCGCCAGCCGCCGGGACTTTTCCTACAATGAGCAGTTCTTC
CDR3aa: CASRRDFSYNEQFF

v_gene: TRBV7-2
abundance: -
d_gene: TRBD1
j_gene: TRBJ1-2
CDR3nt: TGTGCCAGCAGCGCCCGGACAGGAGCTAACTATGGCTACACCTTC
CDR3aa: CASSARTGANYGYTF

v_gene: TRBV7-9
abundance: -
d_gene: TRBD2
j_gene: TRBJ2-1
CDR3nt: TGTGCCAGCGGGGTTCGGGGGGGGAGGAATGAGCAGTTCTTC
CDR3aa: CASGVRGGRNEQFF

v_gene: TRBV25-1
abundance: -
d_gene: -
j_gene: TRBJ1-2
CDR3nt: TGTGCCAGCAGGCCACATGCGGGGAAAGAATATGGCTACACCTTC
CDR3aa: CASRPHAGKEYGYTF

v_gene: TRBV5-1
abundance: -
d_gene: TRBD2
j_gene: TRBJ2-3
CDR3nt: TGCGCCAGCAGCTTGATCCTTAGCGGGGGAGATACGCAGTATTTT
CDR3aa: CASSLILSGGDTQYF

v_gene: TRBV6-5
abundance: -
d_gene: TRBD1
j_gene: TRBJ1-2
CDR3nt: TGTGCCAGCACTCTTTTGACAGGGACCTATGGCTACACCTTC
CDR3aa: CASTLLTGTYGYTF

v_gene: TRBV24-1
abundance: once
d_gene: -
j_gene: TRBJ2-2
CDR3nt: TGTGCCACCAGTGGGGGGGCGTTCACCGGGGAGCTGTTTTTT
CDR3aa: CATSGGAFTGELFF

v_gene: TRBV6-5
abundance: -
d_gene: -
j_gene: TRBJ1-1
CDR3nt: TGTGCCAGCGACCGGGACCGACAAGAAGCTTTCTTT
CDR3aa: CASDRDRQEAFF

v_gene: TRBV7-3
abundance: -
d_gene: -
j_gene: TRBJ2-5
CDR3nt: TGCCCCGCCGGCGAGACCCAGTACTTC
CDR3aa: CPAGETQYF

v_gene: TRBV6-5
abundance: -
d_gene: -
j_gene: TRBJ1-1
CDR3nt: TGTGCCAGCAGTTCGAGGGCGGGGGCTTTCTTT
CDR3aa: CASSSRAGAFF

v_gene: TRBV5-4
abundance: -
d_gene: TRBD2
j_gene: TRBJ2-1
CDR3nt: TGTGCCAGCAGCTTGGAGTGGCGGGGGGTTCAAAATGAGCAGTTCTTC
CDR3aa: CASSLEWRGVQNEQFF

v_gene: TRBV28
abundance: -
d_gene: TRBD1
j_gene: TRBJ2-5
CDR3nt: TGTGCCAGCAGTTTATCTGGGACAGGGGGAGAGACCCAGTACTTC
CDR3aa: CASSLSGTGGETQYF

v_gene: TRBV6-2/TRBV6-3
abundance: -
d_gene: -
j_gene: TRBJ2-1
CDR3nt: TGTGCCAGCAGTTACGGCGTCATGGGGGCATTGGGCAATGAGCAGTTCTTC
CDR3aa: CASSYGVMGALGNEQFF

v_gene: TRBV30
abundance: -
d_gene: -
j_gene: TRBJ2-3
CDR3nt: TGTGCCTGGACCCTACGTGCGGGCGGGGCTAGCACAGATACGCAGTATTTT
CDR3aa: CAWTLRAGGASTDTQYF

v_gene: TRBV21-1
abundance: -
d_gene: -
j_gene: TRBJ2-2
CDR3nt: TGTGCCAGCAGCATAAGACTAGCGGGGGGGTCCGGGGAGCTGTTTTTT
CDR3aa: CASSIRLAGGSGELFF

v_gene: TRBV19
abundance: -
d_gene: -
j_gene: TRBJ1-5
CDR3nt: TGTGCCAGTAGGGACTACAATCAGCCCCAGCATTTT
CDR3aa: CASRDYNQPQHF

v_gene: TRBV5-4
abundance: few
d_gene: TRBD1
j_gene: TRBJ1-1
CDR3nt: TGTGCCAGCAGACCCACTCCCGGACAGGGGAGGACTGAAGCTTTCTTT
CDR3aa: CASRPTPGQGRTEAFF

v_gene: TRBV7-8
abundance: -
d_gene: -
j_gene: TRBJ1-4
CDR3nt: TGTGCCAGCAGCTCGGGACATACTAATGAAAAACTGTTTTTT
CDR3aa: CASSSGHTNEKLFF

v_gene: TRBV5-1
abundance: -
d_gene: -
j_gene: TRBJ2-1
CDR3nt: TGCGCCAGCAGCTTGGCCGGACAGACGCAGTTCTTC
CDR3aa: CASSLAGQTQFF

v_gene: TRBV5-1
abundance: -
d_gene: TRBD1
j_gene: TRBJ1-4
CDR3nt: TGCGCCAGCAGCTCGGGACAGGGGACGTGGTCTAATGAAAAACTGTTTTTT
CDR3aa: CASSSGQGTWSNEKLFF

v_gene: TRBV28
abundance: -
d_gene: -
j_gene: TRBJ2-1
CDR3nt: TGTGCCAGCATCACAACTCACGGGCTCGAAATAGGTGAGCAGTTCTTC
CDR3aa: CASITTHGLEIGEQFF

v_gene: TRBV5-6
abundance: -
d_gene: -
j_gene: TRBJ2-6
CDR3nt: TGTGCCAGCAGCGCCACGTGGTCACCTGGGGCCAACGTCCTGACTTTC
CDR3aa: CASSATWSPGANVLTF

v_gene: TRBV18
abundance: -
d_gene: -
j_gene: TRBJ1-1
CDR3nt: TGTGCCAGCTCACCATTAGGCAACACTGAAGCTTTCTTT
CDR3aa: CASSPLGNTEAFF

v_gene: TRBV2
abundance: -
d_gene: TRBD1
j_gene: TRBJ2-5
CDR3nt: TGTGCCAGCAATTTTAACAGGGGGCAGGAGACCCAGTACTTC
CDR3aa: CASNFNRGQETQYF

v_gene: TRBV28
abundance: -
d_gene: TRBD1
j_gene: TRBJ2-2
CDR3nt: TGTGCCAGCAGTTTGGGGACAGGGTTGGCCGGGGAGCTGTTTTTT
CDR3aa: CASSLGTGLAGELFF

v_gene: TRBV5-1
abundance: once
d_gene: -
j_gene: TRBJ2-5
CDR3nt: TGCGCCAGCAGCTTGGGGGAGCCCCTAACAGAGACCCAGTACTTC
CDR3aa: CASSLGEPLTETQYF

v_gene: TRBV15
abundance: -
d_gene: -
j_gene: TRBJ1-5
CDR3nt: TGTGCCACCAGCAGAGATTCAGGTAGCAATCAGCCCCAGCATTTT
CDR3aa: CATSRDSGSNQPQHF

v_gene: TRBV9
abundance: -
d_gene: -
j_gene: TRBJ1-1
CDR3nt: TGTGCCAGCAGCGAAGACCTCGCGGACACTGAAGCTTTCTTT
CDR3aa: CASSEDLADTEAFF

v_gene: TRBV18
abundance: few
d_gene: TRBD1
j_gene: TRBJ1-5
CDR3nt: TGTGCCAGCTCGCCGGGACAGGGATCCAGTCAGCCCCAGCATTTT
CDR3aa: CASSPGQGSSQPQHF

v_gene: TRBV2
abundance: -
d_gene: -
j_gene: TRBJ2-1
CDR3nt: TGTGCCAGCAATCCGGGACTCACTTACAATGAGCAGTTCTTC
CDR3aa: CASNPGLTYNEQFF

v_gene: TRBV7-2
abundance: -
d_gene: -
j_gene: TRBJ2-3
CDR3nt: TGTGCCAGCAGCTTCGGGGGCACAGATACGCAGTATTTT
CDR3aa: CASSFGGTDTQYF

v_gene: TRBV18
abundance: -
d_gene: TRBD1
j_gene: TRBJ1-2
CDR3nt: TGTGCCAGCTCACCGCTTAGACAGGGCGCAACCGCTAACTATGGCTACACCTTC
CDR3aa: CASSPLRQGATANYGYTF

v_gene: TRBV21-1
abundance: -
d_gene: -
j_gene: TRBJ2-6
CDR3nt: TGTGCCAGCAGCAAAGTAGGGGACAGGGGCTCTGGGGCCAACGTCCTGACTTTC
CDR3aa: CASSKVGDRGSGANVLTF

v_gene: TRBV4-3
abundance: -
d_gene: -
j_gene: TRBJ2-2
CDR3nt: TGCGCCAGCAGTTTCAACCCTAACACCGGGGAGCTGTTTTTT
CDR3aa: CASSFNPNTGELFF

v_gene: TRBV7-8
abundance: -
d_gene: TRBD1
j_gene: TRBJ1-5
CDR3nt: TGTGCCAGCAGCTTAGGAATCGGGACAGGGCCATATCAGCCCCAGCATTTT
CDR3aa: CASSLGIGTGPYQPQHF